These 13 T cell receptor beta chains were all obtained from the same sample, sequenced in a study of identical twins. TCRdb called the 5' RACE reads again in MiXCR, with one record for every CDR3 protein. Of under 450,000 distinct CDR3 sequences in the sample, approximately 18% are singletons; the top ten hold 12%. Specimen: naive T cells sorted from blood. The receptors here all came from a man in his forties or fifties in good health.

The V call is TRBV3-1, the J call TRBJ1-1; D perhaps matches TRBD1 (6 bases). Between the trimmed V and J ends, which lost 4 bases and 2 bases, there was a span of 14 bases. Germline V lookup: CDR1 LGHDT, CDR2 YNNKEL (reference sequence). This CDR3 region has 15 residues. CDR3 bases: TGTGCCAGCAGCCCGAGAGACAGGAGTAACACTGAAGCTTTCTTT. This sequence encodes CASSPRDRSNTEAFF.

V usage is TRBV5-6 and J usage is TRBJ2-5, with D tentatively TRBD1 (6 bases). Trimming pared 3 bases from V and 3 bases from J, leaving 12 bases between. The CDR3 is 14 residues long. Germline loops: CDR1 SGHDT, CDR2 YYEEEE. The CDR3 DNA is TGTGCCAGCAGCTGGCAGGGGATGGAAGAGACCCAGTACTTC. Residues: CASSWQGMEETQYF.

This rearrangement joins TRBV20-1 to TRBJ2-1, with 10 positions matching TRBD2. Germline V CDR1 and CDR2: DFQATT, SNEGSKA (reference sequence). This CDR3 is 15 amino acids long. J gave up 4 bases and V 6 bases, and 9 bases lay outside the gene matches. Here the CDR3 reads CSARSAGGAYNEQFF. The CDR3, as DNA: TGCAGTGCCAGATCAGCGGGAGGGGCTTACAATGAGCAGTTCTTC.

V and J are TRBV20-1 and TRBJ2-4; D remains unclear. V lost 6 bases to trimming and J lost 3 bases, with 15 bases between them. CDR1 and CDR2 from the germline V gene are DFQATT and SNEGSKA (reference sequence). The CDR3 covers 14 residues. The DNA for the CDR3 is TGCAGTGCAACTCAGGCGGCGAGCAAAAACATTCAGTACTTC. Translation gives CSATQAASKNIQYF.

This clonotype occurred a few times. The genes are TRBV6-2 or TRBV6-3 and TRBJ2-5; 12 nucleotides agree with TRBD2. This CDR3 contains 18 residues. V lost 2 bases to trimming and J lost 2 bases; unmatched junction nucleotides: 9. Germline V gene data show CDR1 as MNHEY and CDR2 as SVGEGT. For the CDR3, the DNA is TGTGCCAGCAGTTACCCCTGGACTAGCGGGGAATTACAAGAGACCCAGTACTTC. This codes for CASSYPWTSGELQETQYF.

The chain recombines TRBV20-1 with TRBJ2-2; maybe TRBD2 (6 bases). Trimming pared 0 bases from V and 0 bases from J, leaving 11 bases between. The V gene's germline CDR1 is DFQATT and CDR2 SNEGSKA (reference sequence). The CDR3 covers 16 residues. The CDR3 DNA reads as TGCAGTGCTAGAGATGGAGGGACCGCGAACACCGGGGAGCTGTTTTTT. This gives the protein CSARDGGTANTGELFF.

The CDR3: CASSFGQFNEKLFF. The CDR3 nucleotides are TGTGCCAGCAGTTTTGGGCAGTTCAATGAAAAACTGTTTTTT. The V and J genes are TRBV12-3 or TRBV12-4 and TRBJ1-4; D remains ambiguous. The CDR3 spans 14 residues. Trimming took 3 bases from V and 5 from J, leaving 10 bases between them.

This clonotype was detected only a few times. The chain employs TRBV5-5 and TRBJ1-2, with 8 bases fitting TRBD1. J was trimmed by 0 bases and V by 4 bases; bases with no gene match: 2. The CDR3 is 14 amino acids. Germline V gene data show CDR1 as SGHKS and CDR2 as YYEKEE (reference sequence). The CDR3 reads CASSADRANYGYTF. CDR3 DNA: TGTGCCAGCAGCGCGGACAGGGCTAACTATGGCTACACCTTC.

Ten or more counts support this clonotype. The genes are TRBV20-1 and TRBJ2-1, with D tentatively TRBD2 (5 bases). Germline V CDR1 and CDR2: DFQATT, SNEGSKA (reference sequence). V shed 0 bases and J shed 4 bases, with 13 bases lying between them. There are 15 residues in the CDR3. CDR3 protein: CSARDSGTRYNEQFF. CDR3 bases: TGCAGTGCTAGAGATTCGGGAACTAGATACAATGAGCAGTTCTTC.

This clonotype was counted many times. V usage is TRBV5-4 and J usage is TRBJ2-1; the match to TRBD1 covers 10 bases. From germline, CDR1 is SGHNT and CDR2 YYREEE (reference sequence). The CDR3 is made up of 14 amino acids. V was clipped by 7 bases and J by 3 bases; unmatched bases: 4. The CDR3: CASVRDRGYNEQFF. DNA for the CDR3: TGTGCCAGCGTAAGGGACAGGGGCTACAATGAGCAGTTCTTC. The full variable domain, with the rest looked up from reference TRBV5-4 and TRBJ2-1, is ETGVTQSPTHLIKTRGQQVTLRCSSQSGHNTVSWYQQALGQGPQFIFQYYREEENGRGNFPPRFSGLQFPNYSSELNVNALELDDSALYLCASVRDRGYNEQFFGPGTRLTVL.

This clonotype was picked up a small number of times. J is TRBJ2-2 and V is TRBV20-1, with D perhaps matching TRBD2 (7 bases). Per germline, CDR1 DFQATT and CDR2 SNEGSKA (reference sequence). Trimming pared 7 bases from V and 2 bases from J, leaving 14 bases between. This CDR3 has 14 amino acids. The CDR3 DNA reads as TGCAGTGTTAAGAGGGGGGGAAACACCGGGGAGCTGTTTTTT. Translated, it gives CSVKRGGNTGELFF.

This clonotype was seen repeatedly, ten times or more. J is TRBJ1-1 and V is TRBV19, with 8 positions matching TRBD1. Germline V gene data show CDR1 as LNHDA and CDR2 as SQIVND (reference sequence). This CDR3 spans 13 amino acids. V lost 9 bases to trimming and J lost 0 bases; unmatched junction nucleotides: 3. CDR3 nucleotides: TGTGCCAGCGGACAGGGCATGAACACTGAAGCTTTCTTT. Translating gives CASGQGMNTEAFF.

Notes on this clonotype: The junction departs from the called germline gene at one end, perhaps through a read error. V usage is TRBV4-3 and J usage is TRBJ2-1; tentative D call: TRBD2 (6 bases). The CDR3 sequence is 19 residues long. Germline-derived CDR1 and CDR2 are LGHNA and YSLEER. CDR3 bases: TGCGCCAGCAGCCAAGATCAGGCTAGCGAGCCGAGCTCCTGCAATGAGCAGTTCTTC. This codes for CASSQDQASEPSSCNEQFF.